This TCR beta chain was recorded in a study of T cells in localized non-small cell lung cancer. Study-level results: A denser population of T cells in blood accompanied longer overall survival. Researchers found a median roughly 50 of the top 100 tumor clones in adjacent lung. Maximal T cell clonality occurred in uninvolved adjacent lung, with tumor ranking below it.

This clone was counted only a few times. The antigen remains undetermined. Profiling relied on immunoSEQ multiplex PCR, and the TCRdb table lists in-frame clones only, not all of them. This sample yields 70,000 to 95,000 clones, of which approximately 91% are seen a single time; over 3.5% belongs to the top ten. This CDR3 comprises 15 residues. Germline V gene sequence: CDR1 LGHNA, CDR2 YNFKEQ. Deletions cut 2 bases from V and 0 bases from J, with 10 bases between. The TCR comes from a woman aged 40 to 75 with stage II squamous cell lung carcinoma. Source: PBMCs, taken before any cancer treatment. The chain has TRBV4-2 and TRBJ1-2, with a tentative D call TRBD1 (6 bases). The CDR3 here is CASSQTRQANYGYTF. In DNA form, the CDR3 reads TGTGCCAGCAGCCAAACCCGACAGGCTAACTATGGCTACACCTTC.